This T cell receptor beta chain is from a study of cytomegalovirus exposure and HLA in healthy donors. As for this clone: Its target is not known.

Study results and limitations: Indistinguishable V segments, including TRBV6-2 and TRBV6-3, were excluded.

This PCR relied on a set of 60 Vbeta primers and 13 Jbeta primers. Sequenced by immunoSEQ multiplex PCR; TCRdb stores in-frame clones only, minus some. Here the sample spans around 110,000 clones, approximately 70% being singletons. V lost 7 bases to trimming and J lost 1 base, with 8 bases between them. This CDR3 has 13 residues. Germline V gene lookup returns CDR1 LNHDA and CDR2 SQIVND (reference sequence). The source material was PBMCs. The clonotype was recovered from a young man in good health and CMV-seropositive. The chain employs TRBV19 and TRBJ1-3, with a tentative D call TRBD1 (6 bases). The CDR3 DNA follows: TGTGCCAGTACCGACAGGTCTGGAAACACCATATATTTT. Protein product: CASTDRSGNTIYF.